This TCR beta chain stems from a study of T-cell reconstitution after alpha-beta-depleted transplantation in children. Study-level points and caveats: The authors attributed T-cell counts and diversity one year after transplant mostly to newly produced T cells. The study traced high day-60 TCRbeta diversity in some patients to surviving recipient T cells and thymic progenitors. Two months or so post-transplant, alpha-beta T cells reportedly derived from several hundred expanded graft clones.

The V segment lost 5 bases and the J segment 4 bases; nucleotides outside the gene matches: 7. From germline, CDR1 is SEHNR and CDR2 FQNEAQ (reference sequence). The CDR3 has 15 residues. This sample's TCRbeta library carried unique molecular identifier barcodes. TCRdb passed the PCR reads through MiXCR, listing each CDR3 protein once. The sample carries about 440,000 distinct CDR3 sequences, 43% recorded once. This clonotype was observed a handful of times. Its antigen is as yet unknown. The chain recombines TRBV7-9 with TRBJ1-1, with TRBD1 matching over 10 bases. This clonotype was obtained from a girl aged 2-10 years with aplastic anemia, due to receive a stem cell transplant. The sequenced sample was PBMCs, obtained before TCRalphabeta/CD19-depleted stem cell transplant. The DNA for the CDR3 is TGTGCCAGCAGCCCAGGGACAGGGGCGGGCACTGAAGCTTTCTTT. Protein: CASSPGTGAGTEAFF.